The subject of this entry is one T cell receptor (beta chain). This entry is derived from a study of blood T cell repertoires in COVID-19. Study-level information: Sites in the United States, Italy and Spain provided acute and convalescent COVID-19 samples. Sample material is recorded as cDNA or gDNA derived from T cells, B-cell-depleted T cells, or PBMCs.

Original methodology: By means of reference gene primer amplification, nucleated cell counts were estimated. Measured with immunoSEQ multiplex PCR; TCRdb has only the in-frame clones, and not every one. D and trimming come from the DNA, and the V and J calls and clone size come from that table. The sample lists 400,000 or so clones, roughly 86% occurring once. V lost 5 bases to trimming and J lost 3 bases; unmatched junction nucleotides: 8. Germline V CDR1 and CDR2: GTSNPN, SVGIG (reference sequence). This CDR3 contains 14 residues. The V and J genes are TRBV30 and TRBJ2-7; 9 bases are shared with TRBD2. This clonotype was obtained from a human donor in a cohort sampled during active COVID-19. Sequencing was performed on peripheral blood. In DNA form, the CDR3 reads TGTGCCTGGGGGGCAGGCGGGAGGGTCTACGAGCAGTACTTC. It encodes CAWGAGGRVYEQYF.